Below are 27 T cell receptor beta chains sequenced from a single sample in a study of T cells in Graves' hyperthyroidism and ophthalmopathy. It was RNA transcripts that yielded the amplified TCR beta CDR3 regions. When the TCR CDR3 underwent first-round RT-PCR, the HTBI primer set was used. One entry per CDR3 protein results from TCRdb running MiXCR on the multiplex PCR reads. The sample yields more than 300,000 distinct CDR3 sequences, under 15% seen once. Sequencing input: blood. All receptors come from a woman in her late teens or twenties with Graves' hyperthyroidism.

A few counts support this clonotype. This chain uses TRBV20-1 with TRBJ2-5, with 11 bases lining up with TRBD1. V gave up 2 bases and J gave up 5 bases; unmatched junction bases: 10. The CDR3 totals 16 residues. Germline loops: CDR1 DFQATT, CDR2 SNEGSKA (reference sequence). CDR3 sequence reads: CSARPLDRGRGETQYF. The CDR3 nucleotides read TGCAGTGCTAGACCCCTGGACAGGGGGCGAGGGGAGACCCAGTACTTC.

The V call is TRBV20-1, the J call TRBJ1-3; 7 nucleotides align to TRBD1. The V and J ends lost 5 bases and 1 base, in that order; junction bases with no gene match: 5. This CDR3 is built from 14 residues. Germline loops: CDR1 DFQATT, CDR2 SNEGSKA (reference sequence). The CDR3 nucleotides are TGCAGTGCTCCTAAGACAGGGTCTGGAAACACCATATATTTT. It encodes CSAPKTGSGNTIYF.

There are many counts of this clonotype. This CDR3 reads CASSPVRGYETQYF. For the CDR3, the DNA is TGTGCCAGCAGTCCCGTCAGGGGGTATGAGACCCAGTACTTC. The chain is built from TRBV11-1 and TRBJ2-5, with 7 bases that match TRBD1. With 6 bases clipped from V and 5 bases from J, the junction kept 9 bases outside the gene matches. Germline-derived CDR1 and CDR2 are SGHAT and FQDESV (reference sequence). This CDR3 is built from 14 residues.

In its sample, this clonotype was seen many times. This chain joins TRBV3-1 and TRBJ2-2; D remains unclear. Trimming removed 0 bases from V and 0 bases from J, with 8 bases in between. Per germline, CDR1 LGHDT and CDR2 YNNKEL (reference sequence). The CDR3 has 16 amino acids. The CDR3 here is CASSQDPSPNTGELFF. The CDR3 coding sequence is TGTGCCAGCAGCCAAGATCCGAGTCCGAACACCGGGGAGCTGTTTTTT.

This clonotype was seen at least ten times. The rearrangement joins TRBV18 to TRBJ2-7; 10 nucleotides align to TRBD1. This CDR3 is 14 amino acids long. Trimming at V came to 6 bases and at J to 5 bases, leaving 7 bases not matched to a gene. In germline, CDR1 is KGHSH, CDR2 LQKENI. This CDR3 is CASSPPGQGHEQYF. Here the CDR3 DNA reads TGTGCCAGCTCTCCGCCGGGACAGGGGCACGAGCAGTACTTC.

Many counts were recorded for this clonotype. CDR3 bases: TGTGCCAGCAGCCACAATCCTACTAGCACAGATACGCAGTATTTT. Amino acid sequence: CASSHNPTSTDTQYF. V is TRBV3-1 and J is TRBJ2-3; no clear D. The CDR3 totals 15 residues. CDR1 is LGHDT, CDR2 YNNKEL, per germline (reference sequence). With 3 bases removed from V and 0 bases from J, the gap between germline ends came to 10 bases.

This clonotype was picked up many times. The chain is built from TRBV11-2 and TRBJ2-1; D remains ambiguous. Trimming removed 1 base from V and 0 bases from J, with 4 bases in between. This CDR3 region has 14 residues. The germline V gene encodes CDR1 SGHAT and CDR2 FQNNGV. CDR3 protein: CASSLVSSYNEQFF. The CDR3 coding sequence is TGTGCCAGCAGCTTAGTTAGCTCCTACAATGAGCAGTTCTTC. The full variable domain, with the rest looked up from reference TRBV11-2 and TRBJ2-1, is EAGVAQSPRYKIIEKRQSVAFWCNPISGHATLYWYQQILGQGPKLLIQFQNNGVVDDSQLPKDRFSAERLKGVDSTLKIQPAKLEDSAVYLCASSLVSSYNEQFFGPGTRLTVL.

This clonotype has a count of ten or more. V is TRBV18 and J is TRBJ1-2; 7 nucleotides match TRBD1. The CDR3 contains 13 residues. Trimming removed 2 bases from V and 6 bases from J; junction bases left unmatched: 3. Germline assignment: CDR1 KGHSH and CDR2 LQKENI. CDR3 in amino acids: CASSPDREHGYTF. DNA for the CDR3: TGTGCCAGCTCACCAGACAGGGAACATGGCTACACCTTC.

This clonotype has ten or more counts. The chain uses TRBV6-1 and TRBJ2-1, with 10 bases identical to TRBD2. The CDR3 contains 15 residues. The germline gives CDR1 MNHNS, CDR2 SASEGT. With 10 bases clipped from V and 0 bases from J, the junction kept 6 bases outside the gene matches. CDR3 in amino acids: CATTSGASSYNEQFF. The CDR3 bases are TGTGCCACCACTAGCGGGGCTAGCTCCTACAATGAGCAGTTCTTC.

This clonotype was counted at least ten times. The chain uses TRBV9 and TRBJ2-7; 10 nucleotides line up with TRBD1. Germline values: CDR1 SGDLS, CDR2 YYNGEE. The CDR3 covers 14 residues. V gave up 2 bases and J gave up 2 bases; unmatched junction bases: 1. The CDR3 sequence: CASSVGTGAYEQYF. CDR3 DNA sequence: TGTGCCAGCAGCGTTGGGACAGGGGCCTACGAGCAGTACTTC.

This clonotype was seen at least ten times. The V gene is TRBV12-3 or TRBV12-4, the J gene TRBJ1-4; no clear D. V was trimmed by 7 bases and J by 1 base, leaving 13 bases between them. The CDR3 has 15 residues. The CDR3 protein is CASTTTTLTNEKLFF. CDR3 nucleotides: TGTGCCAGCACGACCACGACTCTAACTAATGAAAAACTGTTTTTT.

This clonotype showed up many times. The chain links TRBV2 to TRBJ2-7, with 11 bases fitting TRBD2. The CDR3 contains 13 residues. Germline CDR1 and CDR2: SNHLY and FYNNEI. V gave up 6 bases and J gave up 6 bases; unmatched junction bases: 4. The DNA for the CDR3 is TGTGCCAGCAGGACTAGCGGGATCGGCGAGCAGTACTTC. Its translation is CASRTSGIGEQYF.

The sample holds many counts of this clonotype. The V call is TRBV3-1, the J call TRBJ1-1; D unresolved. V shed 4 bases and J shed 3 bases, with 12 bases lying between them. The CDR3 runs 14 residues. The germline V gene encodes CDR1 LGHDT and CDR2 YNNKEL (reference sequence). Written as DNA, the CDR3 is TGTGCCAGCAGCCCCCCGGGATGGGACACTGAAGCTTTCTTT. This translates into CASSPPGWDTEAFF.

This clonotype occurred many times. V usage is TRBV28 and J usage is TRBJ2-1; tentative D call: TRBD1 (6 bases). Germline V gene lookup returns CDR1 MDHEN and CDR2 SYDVKM. Trimming pared 5 bases from V and 3 bases from J, leaving 11 bases between. The CDR3 totals 14 residues. CDR3 amino acids: CASSKTRGYNEQFF. The CDR3 nucleotides are TGTGCCAGCAGTAAAACCAGGGGCTACAATGAGCAGTTCTTC.

This clonotype has at least ten counts. The V and J genes are TRBV28 and TRBJ1-2, with TRBD1 as a possible D gene (5 bases). The CDR3 sequence is 11 residues long. CDR1 MDHEN and CDR2 SYDVKM come from the germline V gene. Trimming cost V 7 bases and J 8 bases, with 11 bases left between them. The CDR3 loop reads CASNPGLGYTF. CDR3 coding DNA: TGTGCCAGCAATCCGGGGCTGGGCTACACCTTC.

This clonotype was seen ten or more times. This CDR3 reads CASSLALRGGNEQFF. The DNA for the CDR3 is TGTGCCAGCAGCTTAGCGCTCCGGGGGGGCAATGAGCAGTTCTTC. This sequence joins TRBV7-6 and TRBJ2-1; TRBD2 aligns across 8 bases. The CDR3 is 15 residues long. Per the germline V gene, CDR1 is SGHVS and CDR2 is FNYEAQ. V lost 0 bases to trimming and J lost 6 bases; unmatched junction nucleotides: 4.

This clonotype was picked up many times. The chain uses TRBV6-2 or TRBV6-3 and TRBJ2-1; possibly TRBD1 or TRBD2 for D (5 bases each). Trimming removed 4 bases from V and 6 bases from J, with 16 bases in between. CDR3 length: 15 amino acids. CDR1 and CDR2 (germline): MNHEY, SVGEGT. The CDR3 reads CASSSGTSQGNEQFF. CDR3 nucleotide sequence: TGTGCCAGCAGTTCCGGGACCTCCCAAGGCAATGAGCAGTTCTTC.

This clonotype was counted many times. The chain uses TRBV20-1 and TRBJ1-2; no clear D. The V gene's germline CDR1 is DFQATT and CDR2 SNEGSKA (reference sequence). The CDR3 has 11 residues. Trimming pared 2 bases from V and 10 bases from J, leaving 11 bases between. DNA for the CDR3: TGCAGTGCTAGAATTTGGTCAGTCTACACCTTC. This sequence encodes CSARIWSVYTF.

There are many counts of this clonotype. The chain combines TRBV2 with TRBJ2-5, with 8 bases fitting TRBD2. Trimming removed 9 bases from V and 1 base from J; junction bases left unmatched: 10. Germline CDR1 and CDR2: SNHLY and FYNNEI. The CDR3 loop spans 15 amino acids. In DNA form, the CDR3 reads TGTGCCAGTTTCCTGCGCGGGGGGCCCCAAGAGACCCAGTACTTC. Protein product: CASFLRGGPQETQYF.

This clonotype has only a few counts. CDR3 residues: CASSPLGSGNTIYF. CDR3 nucleotide sequence: TGTGCCAGCAGTCCCCTGGGGTCTGGAAACACCATATATTTT. This chain connects TRBV25-1 to TRBJ1-3; D not resolved. Trimming took off 5 bases at V and 1 base at J, with 9 bases between the two ends. The CDR3 runs 14 residues. Germline loops: CDR1 MGHDK, CDR2 SYGVNS.

The chain combines TRBV6-1 with TRBJ2-7; a weak D match, TRBD2 (6 bases). The CDR3 covers 15 residues. From germline, CDR1 is MNHNS and CDR2 SASEGT. Trimming took off 3 bases at V and 4 bases at J, with 16 bases between the two ends. CDR3 region: CASSEAPGLTYEQYF. For the CDR3, the DNA is TGTGCCAGCAGTGAGGCTCCGGGACTGACTTACGAGCAGTACTTC.

This clonotype was detected a few times. A much larger clonotype is one base distant, so this may be a read error. The chain couples TRBV28 to TRBJ2-1, with unresolved D. Trimming took 3 bases from V and 9 from J, leaving 15 bases between them. The V gene's germline CDR1 is MDHEN and CDR2 SYDVKM. CDR3 size: 14 residues. The CDR3 protein is CASSFSALRREQFF. In DNA, the CDR3 is TGTGCCAGCAGTTTTTCGGCCCTACGGCGTGAGCAGTTCTTC.

This clonotype has a count of ten or more. The V call is TRBV7-2, the J call TRBJ2-3; D tentatively fits TRBD1 or TRBD2 (5 bases each). Looked up from germline, CDR1 is SGHTA and CDR2 is FQGNSA. V was clipped by 3 bases and J by 4 bases, with 11 bases between them. CDR3 length: 14 residues. CDR3 protein: CASSLKGTADTQYF. The CDR3 DNA reads TGTGCCAGCAGCTTGAAGGGGACCGCAGATACGCAGTATTTT.

This clonotype was counted many times. The chain combines TRBV9 with TRBJ2-2; perhaps TRBD1 as D (6 bases). V was cut by 4 bases and J by 2 bases, with 18 bases left in between. There are 17 residues in the CDR3. Germline V gene sequence: CDR1 SGDLS, CDR2 YYNGEE. Here the CDR3 reads CASSISWGQLNTGELFF. The DNA for the CDR3 is TGTGCCAGCAGCATCTCCTGGGGACAACTCAACACCGGGGAGCTGTTTTTT.

This clonotype was seen ten or more times. V is TRBV13 and J is TRBJ2-4, with D possibly matching TRBD1 (5 bases). Trimming stripped 1 base from V and 6 bases from J, with 7 bases between. Germline loops: CDR1 PRHDT, CDR2 FYEKMQ (reference sequence). CDR3 length: 13 residues. The CDR3 DNA reads TGTGCCAGCAGCTTAGCCCAGGGAAACATTCAGTACTTC. Amino acid sequence: CASSLAQGNIQYF.

The chain is built from TRBV18 and TRBJ2-7, with 13 positions matching TRBD2. Trimming at V came to 3 bases and at J to 7 bases, leaving 3 bases not matched to a gene. The CDR3 is made up of 14 amino acids. Germline CDR1 KGHSH, CDR2 LQKENI. CDR3 nucleotides: TGTGCCAGCTCACCGGGACTAGCGGGACGGGAGCAGTACTTC. Amino acids: CASSPGLAGREQYF.

This clonotype came up a few times. J is TRBJ1-4 and V is TRBV19, with D possibly being TRBD1 (5 bases). The CDR3 covers 15 residues. V was shortened by 6 bases and J by 2 bases, with 13 bases between the two germline ends. Germline V gene sequence: CDR1 LNHDA, CDR2 SQIVND (reference sequence). The CDR3 reads CASRNDEGTNEKLFF. The CDR3 nucleotides read TGTGCCAGTAGGAATGACGAGGGGACTAATGAAAAACTGTTTTTT.